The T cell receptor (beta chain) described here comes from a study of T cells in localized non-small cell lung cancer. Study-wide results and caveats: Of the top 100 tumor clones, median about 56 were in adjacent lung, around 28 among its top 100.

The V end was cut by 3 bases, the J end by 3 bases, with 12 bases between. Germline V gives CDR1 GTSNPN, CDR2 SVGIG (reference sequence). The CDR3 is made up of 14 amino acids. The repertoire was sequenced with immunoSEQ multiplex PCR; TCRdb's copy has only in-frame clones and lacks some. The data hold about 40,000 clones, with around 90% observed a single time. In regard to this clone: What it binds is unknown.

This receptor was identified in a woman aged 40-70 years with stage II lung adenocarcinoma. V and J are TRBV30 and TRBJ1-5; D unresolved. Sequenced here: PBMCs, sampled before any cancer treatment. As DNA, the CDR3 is TGTGCCTGGAGCGTAATAACAGACAATCAGCCCCAGCATTTT. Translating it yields CAWSVITDNQPQHF.